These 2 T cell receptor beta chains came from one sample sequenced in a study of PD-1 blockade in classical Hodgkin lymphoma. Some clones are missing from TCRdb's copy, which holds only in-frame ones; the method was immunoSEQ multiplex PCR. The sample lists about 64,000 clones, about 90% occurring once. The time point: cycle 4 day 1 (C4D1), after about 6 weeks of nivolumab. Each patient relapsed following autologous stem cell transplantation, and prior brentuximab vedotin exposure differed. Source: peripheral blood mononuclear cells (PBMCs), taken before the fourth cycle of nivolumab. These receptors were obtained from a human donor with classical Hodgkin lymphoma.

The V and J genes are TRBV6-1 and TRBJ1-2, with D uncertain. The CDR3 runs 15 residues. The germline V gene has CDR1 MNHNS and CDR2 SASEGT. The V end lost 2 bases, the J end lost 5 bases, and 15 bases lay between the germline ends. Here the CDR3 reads CASSETLPDRYGYTF. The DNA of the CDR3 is TGTGCCAGCAGTGAAACCCTACCGGATAGGTATGGCTACACCTTC.

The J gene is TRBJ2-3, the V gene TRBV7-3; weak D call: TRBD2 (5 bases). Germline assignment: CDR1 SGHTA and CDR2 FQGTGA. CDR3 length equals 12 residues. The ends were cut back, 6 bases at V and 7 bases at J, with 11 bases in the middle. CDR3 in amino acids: CASSSDGNTQYF. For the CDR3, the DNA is TGTGCCAGCAGTTCCGACGGGAATACGCAGTATTTT.